This TCR beta chain emerged from a study of blood T cell repertoires in COVID-19. Authors' processing steps: Nucleated cell counts were estimated from reference gene primer amplification. Only in-frame clones appear in the TCRdb table, and some are missing; sequencing was by immunoSEQ multiplex PCR. Clone size and V and J calls were adopted from that table, with D and trimming inferred from the DNA. This table has 150,000 to 200,000 clones, 80% to 85% appearing once. Trimming cost V 5 bases and J 5 bases; bases outside gene matches: 8. The CDR3 covers 15 residues. The germline V gene encodes CDR1 SNHLY and CDR2 FYNNEI. Participants were aged about 18 to 100 years, lived in under 25 US areas, and enrolled virtually. Cohort allocation depended upon clinical history that participants reported.

This clonotype originated in a woman aged 55 to 70 who had recovered from COVID-19. Sequenced input: PBMCs or T cells enriched from blood (not recorded which). The chain links TRBV2 to TRBJ1-4, with TRBD1 matching 7 bases. CDR3 amino acids: CASSHQGVRNEKLFF. Written as DNA, the CDR3 is TGTGCCAGCAGTCACCAGGGGGTGCGAAATGAAAAACTGTTTTTT.